What follows are 9 T cell receptor beta chains derived from one specimen sequenced in a study of early T cells in non-severe SARS-CoV-2 infection. From the 5' RACE reads, TCRdb called clonotypes with MiXCR, one entry per CDR3 protein. The table lists tens of thousands of distinct CDR3 sequences, under 15% of them singletons, with less than 7% in the top ten. The sample taken for sequencing was whole blood. The source is an adult who was a healthcare worker with PCR-confirmed SARS-CoV-2 infection or an uninfected control (not recorded which).

A few counts support this clonotype. CDR3 amino acids: CAARVPGPDTGELFF. The CDR3, as DNA: TGTGCCGCCAGAGTTCCAGGGCCGGACACCGGGGAGCTGTTTTTT. V gene TRBV6-2 or TRBV6-3 combines with J gene TRBJ2-2, with D perhaps TRBD1 (5 bases). The germline V gene has CDR1 MNHEY and CDR2 SVGEGT. The V and J ends lost 11 bases and 3 bases respectively, with 19 bases between them. The CDR3 runs 15 residues.

This chain connects TRBV7-8 to TRBJ1-5; D is ambiguous. CDR3 length: 16 residues. Germline values: CDR1 SGHVS, CDR2 FQNEAQ. V shed 1 base and J shed 5 bases, with 15 bases lying between them. CDR3 in amino acids: CASSLGRVLTHQPQHF. The DNA of the CDR3 is TGTGCCAGCAGCTTAGGGAGGGTGTTAACCCATCAGCCCCAGCATTTT.

The sample holds many counts of this clonotype. This chain joins TRBV7-9 and TRBJ1-1, with TRBD1 as a possible D gene (6 bases). Between the trimmed V and J ends, which lost 1 base and 6 bases, there was a span of 9 bases. CDR3 length equals 13 residues. Germline V gives CDR1 SEHNR, CDR2 FQNEAQ (reference sequence). The CDR3 region has the DNA TGTGCCAGCAGCTTAGGGGGGGCGTCTGAAGCTTTCTTT. It is translated as CASSLGGASEAFF.

This clonotype was recorded a few times. The chain carries TRBV28 and TRBJ2-7; D uncertain. The V gene's germline CDR1 is MDHEN and CDR2 SYDVKM. V was pared by 5 bases and J by 3 bases, with 11 bases between. There are 13 residues in the CDR3. The CDR3 DNA sequence: TGTGCCAGCAGTCCCCCGATTCTCTACGAGCAGTACTTC. Amino acids: CASSPPILYEQYF.

On this clonotype itself: At one end, the junction sequence differs from germline, possibly due to a read error. This chain uses TRBV4-3 with TRBJ2-6; no reliable D call. The germline gives CDR1 LGHNA, CDR2 YSLEER. The CDR3 is 16 residues long. DNA of the CDR3: TGCCCCAGCAGCCAAGAGGAAGGATCCGGGGCCAACGTCCTGACTTTC. This codes for CPSSQEEGSGANVLTF.

Of note for this clonotype: A much larger clone differs from this one at a single base, so this may be a read error. The chain combines TRBV6-9 with TRBJ2-5; D remains ambiguous. Looked up from germline, CDR1 is MNHGY and CDR2 is SVAAGI. This CDR3 region has 9 residues. The CDR3 loop is CVSAETQYF. The DNA of the CDR3 is TGTGTCAGCGCGGAGACCCAGTACTTC.

The CDR3 DNA reads TGCAGTGCTAGCCGGGAAGAGACCCAGTACTTC. Its translation: CSASREETQYF. This chain joins TRBV20-1 and TRBJ2-5; no clear D gene. With 3 bases removed from V and 3 bases from J, the gap between germline ends came to 5 bases. The CDR3 loop spans 11 amino acids. The germline CDR1 and CDR2 sequences are DFQATT and SNEGSKA (reference sequence).

The J gene is TRBJ1-4, the V gene TRBV28; D might be TRBD1 (6 bases). The germline CDR1 and CDR2 sequences are MDHEN and SYDVKM. This CDR3 spans 13 amino acids. Trimming shortened V by 5 bases and J by 5 bases, and 9 bases separated the two germline ends. The CDR3 DNA is TGTGCCAGCAGTGGGGGGGCGAATGAAAAACTGTTTTTT. Its protein is CASSGGANEKLFF.

V is TRBV5-1 and J is TRBJ1-2; D ambiguous. Germline V gene sequence: CDR1 SGHRS, CDR2 YFSETQ. Trimming shortened V by 4 bases and J by 0 bases, and 13 bases separated the two germline ends. The CDR3 extends over 15 amino acids. The CDR3, as DNA: TGCGCCAGCAGCCTGACGATCCACGCTAACTATGGCTACACCTTC. This sequence encodes CASSLTIHANYGYTF.